One and the same sample provided the 22 T cell receptor beta chains below, sequenced in a study of T cell repertoires in cytomegalovirus infection. TCRdb recomputed calls from the reads with MiXCR, one row per CDR3 protein. The top ten clones hold approximately 15% of a sample with fewer than 300,000 distinct CDR3 sequences, 20% to 30% of them seen once. What was sequenced was PBMCs. The receptors shown here come from a human donor in good health (CMV status not recorded). Some clones in this sample may be carry-over from other donors' samples.

The gene calls are TRBV7-9 and TRBJ2-2; 12 nucleotides align to TRBD1. The CDR3 sequence is 15 residues long. The trim removed 3 bases at V and 5 bases at J, leaving 1 base unmatched. From germline, CDR1 is SEHNR and CDR2 FQNEAQ (reference sequence). The CDR3 nucleotides are TGTGCCAGCAGCTTGGGACAGGGGGCAACCGGGGAGCTGTTTTTT. Encoded protein: CASSLGQGATGELFF.

This rearrangement joins TRBV4-1 to TRBJ1-1; TRBD1 matches at 8 bases. Germline lookup yields CDR1 MGHRA and CDR2 YSYEKL. The junction had 10 bases not matched to a gene; V was cut back by 1 base and J by 6 bases. The CDR3 is 16 amino acids. CDR3 coding DNA: TGCGCCAGCAGCCAAGCAGGAGGGACAGGAATACCTGAAGCTTTCTTT. Translated, it gives CASSQAGGTGIPEAFF.

The chain recombines TRBV29-1 with TRBJ2-5; D unclear. The CDR3 totals 11 residues. Germline assignment: CDR1 SQVTM and CDR2 ANQGSEA. Trimming removed 3 bases from V and 5 bases from J, with 7 bases in between. The CDR3 region is CSVDRAETQYF. As DNA, the CDR3 is TGCAGCGTTGATAGGGCTGAGACCCAGTACTTC. The full variable domain, rest sourced from reference TRBV29-1 and TRBJ2-5, is SAVISQKPSRDICQRGTSLTIQCQVDSQVTMMFWYRQQPGQSLTLIATANQGSEATYESGFVIDKFPISRPNLTFSTLTVSNMSPEDSSIYLCSVDRAETQYFGPGTRLLVL.

This clonotype turned up a few times. The V and J genes are TRBV19 and TRBJ1-4; TRBD1 is a possible D gene (5 bases). The CDR3 consists of 14 residues. Germline CDR1 reads LNHDA; CDR2 reads SQIVND (reference sequence). The V and J ends lost 3 bases and 0 bases respectively, with 5 bases between them. CDR3 sequence (DNA): TGTGCCAGTAGTATCAGGGCAACTAATGAAAAACTGTTTTTT. This gives the protein CASSIRATNEKLFF.

The chain joins TRBV6-2 or TRBV6-3 to TRBJ2-2; D unresolved. Germline V gene lookup returns CDR1 MNHEY and CDR2 SVGEGT. The CDR3 is 12 residues long. V shed 6 bases and J shed 2 bases, with 4 bases lying between them. The CDR3 sequence: CASRLNTGELFF. CDR3 DNA: TGTGCCAGCAGACTCAACACCGGGGAGCTGTTTTTT.

This sequence joins TRBV20-1 and TRBJ2-3, with 11 bases identical to TRBD1. The CDR3 runs 15 residues. V trimming: 3 bases; J trimming: 5 bases; junction bases outside the gene matches: 7. Germline V gene sequence: CDR1 DFQATT, CDR2 SNEGSKA (reference sequence). As DNA, the CDR3 is TGCAGTGCTAGTGGACAGGGACAGGGGGGAGATACGCAGTATTTT. Translation gives CSASGQGQGGDTQYF.

The CDR3 here is CASRSRDSYGYTF. Here the CDR3 DNA reads TGTGCCAGCAGGTCCCGGGACAGCTATGGCTACACCTTC. The genes are TRBV13 and TRBJ1-2; TRBD1 agrees at 7 bases. The CDR3 sequence is 13 residues long. The V segment lost 6 bases and the J segment 4 bases; nucleotides outside the gene matches: 5. Germline lookup yields CDR1 PRHDT and CDR2 FYEKMQ (reference sequence).

This clonotype was detected ten times or more. This chain joins TRBV7-2 and TRBJ2-3, with unresolved D. V was pared by 1 base and J by 3 bases, with 5 bases between. CDR3 size: 13 residues. The germline V gene encodes CDR1 SGHTA and CDR2 FQGNSA. Here the CDR3 reads CASSLGATDTQYF. The CDR3, as DNA: TGTGCCAGCAGCTTAGGGGCAACAGATACGCAGTATTTT.

Concerning this clonotype itself: A much larger clone is a single base away; this may be a read error. The chain recombines TRBV7-9 with TRBJ2-3, with 7 positions matching TRBD2. Germline values: CDR1 SEHNR, CDR2 FQNEAQ (reference sequence). This CDR3 has 16 residues. CDR3 loop: CASSLGGGGPTDMQYF. The CDR3 DNA reads TGTGCCAGCAGCTTAGGGGGGGGAGGGCCCACAGATATGCAGTATTTT.

Ten or more counts support this clonotype. V gene TRBV7-2 combines with J gene TRBJ1-5, with D hard to call. CDR1 is SGHTA, CDR2 FQGNSA, per germline. This CDR3 region has 15 residues. V shed 1 base and J shed 4 bases, with 11 bases lying between them. Here the CDR3 reads CASSLVSFMNQPQHF. The CDR3 region has the DNA TGTGCCAGCAGCTTAGTTTCCTTCATGAATCAGCCCCAGCATTTT.

In regard to this clonotype: A much larger clonotype is one base distant, so this may be a read error. V and J are TRBV7-6 and TRBJ2-7; weak D call: TRBD2 (6 bases). The CDR3 extends over 14 amino acids. CDR1 is SGHVS, CDR2 FNYEAQ, per germline. The CDR3 nucleotides are TGTGCCAGCAGCGGGACTGAGAGCTCCTACGTGCAGTACTTC. Its protein is CASSGTESSYVQYF. The variable domain in full, with the rest retrieved from reference TRBV7-6 and TRBJ2-7, is GAGVSQSPRYKVTKRGQDVALRCDPISGHVSLYWYRQALGQGPEFLTYFNYEAQQDKSGLPNDRFSAERPEGSISTLTIQRTEQRDSAMYRCASSGTESSYVQYFGPGTRLTVT.

V and J are TRBV10-3 and TRBJ2-7; 7 bases align to TRBD1. This CDR3 contains 14 residues. The V gene end was trimmed by 3 bases and the J gene end by 4 bases; junction bases not matched to a gene: 6. Germline V lookup: CDR1 ENHRY, CDR2 SYGVKD. DNA for the CDR3: TGTGCCATCAGTGAAAGGACAGGAGTATACGAGCAGTACTTC. This translates into CAISERTGVYEQYF.

There are a few counts of this clonotype. The V call is TRBV6-1, the J call TRBJ1-5; the D gene is possibly TRBD1 (5 bases). This CDR3 comprises 14 residues. V was cut by 2 bases and J by 6 bases, with 11 bases left in between. Germline CDR1 reads MNHNS; CDR2 reads SASEGT. CDR3 in amino acids: CASSERGGGQPQHF. CDR3 nucleotide sequence: TGTGCCAGCAGTGAACGGGGTGGGGGTCAGCCCCAGCATTTT.

This clonotype was seen only a few times. The chain carries TRBV11-2 and TRBJ1-5; D is unclear. This CDR3 is 15 amino acids long. V lost 5 bases to trimming and J lost 0 bases, with 11 bases between them. The germline CDR1 and CDR2 sequences are SGHAT and FQNNGV. Written as DNA, the CDR3 is TGTGCCAGCAGCGCGAGAGGCAATAGCAATCAGCCCCAGCATTTT. This codes for CASSARGNSNQPQHF.

This clonotype was seen more than once but under ten times. The chain uses TRBV6-2 or TRBV6-3 and TRBJ2-1; TRBD1 or TRBD2 may be the D gene (5 bases each). Germline assignment: CDR1 MNHEY and CDR2 SVGEGT. V lost 5 bases and J 1 base, leaving 12 bases between the germline ends. The CDR3 runs 15 residues. The CDR3 spells CASSEGSSSYNEQFF. The CDR3 coding sequence is TGTGCCAGCAGTGAGGGGAGTAGTTCCTACAATGAGCAGTTCTTC.

The table lists this clonotype with many counts. The rearrangement links TRBV28 to TRBJ1-1; D gene unclear. The CDR3 is made up of 12 amino acids. The ends were cut back, 2 bases at V and 7 bases at J, with 8 bases in the middle. Germline CDR1 MDHEN, CDR2 SYDVKM. The CDR3 coding sequence is TGTGCCAGCAGTTTACCCGGTGGTGAAGCTTTCTTT. Its protein is CASSLPGGEAFF.

There are many counts of this clonotype. The chain employs TRBV28 and TRBJ2-1, with a weak D call TRBD2 (7 bases). Per germline, CDR1 MDHEN and CDR2 SYDVKM. The CDR3 loop spans 15 amino acids. Trimming removed 2 bases from V and 3 bases from J, with 11 bases in between. CDR3 in DNA: TGTGCCAGCAGTTTAGGGGGGGCCGGCTACAATGAGCAGTTCTTC. It is translated as CASSLGGAGYNEQFF.

In this sample, this clonotype turned up many times. This chain joins TRBV7-2 and TRBJ2-5; TRBD1 matches 7 bases. Germline values: CDR1 SGHTA, CDR2 FQGNSA. CDR3 length: 14 amino acids. V lost 6 bases, J lost 0 bases, and 4 bases stayed unmatched. The CDR3 DNA follows: TGTGCCAGCAGTGAGGGACAGTACCAAGAGACCCAGTACTTC. It is translated as CASSEGQYQETQYF.

This clonotype has ten or more counts. This chain links TRBV7-2 with TRBJ1-4, with 8 nucleotides matching TRBD1. CDR3 length equals 14 residues. The ends lost 5 bases at V and 6 bases at J; junction bases unmatched: 5. Germline CDR1 and CDR2: SGHTA and FQGNSA. CDR3 in amino acids: CASSLDRVDEKLFF. CDR3 nucleotide sequence: TGTGCCAGCAGCCTGGACAGGGTAGATGAAAAACTGTTTTTT.

The chain employs TRBV29-1 and TRBJ2-1, with D tentatively TRBD1 (8 bases). The CDR3 has 16 amino acids. Germline V gene sequence: CDR1 SQVTM, CDR2 ANQGSEA. V lost 5 bases to trimming and J lost 6 bases, with 23 bases between them. CDR3: CSVSNTGGVSSNEQFF. The CDR3 DNA follows: TGCAGCGTTAGTAACACAGGGGGGGTATCTAGCAATGAGCAGTTCTTC.

The rearrangement joins TRBV14 to TRBJ2-3; D is possibly TRBD2 (6 bases). Trimming pared 3 bases from V and 2 bases from J, leaving 9 bases between. This CDR3 contains 14 residues. Per the germline V gene, CDR1 is SGHDN and CDR2 is FVKESK. Here the CDR3 DNA reads TGTGCCAGCAGCCATAGCGGACCCACAGATACGCAGTATTTT. It yields the protein CASSHSGPTDTQYF.

This clonotype was recorded at least ten times. The junction differs from germline at one of its ends, possibly a read error. J is TRBJ2-6 and V is TRBV7-2; 8 nucleotides match TRBD2. This CDR3 is 15 amino acids long. CDR1 and CDR2 (germline): SGHTA, FQGNSA. Here the CDR3 DNA reads TGTGCCAGCAGATTAGCGGGAACTGGGGCCAACGTCCTGACTTTC. Amino acids: CASRLAGTGANVLTF.